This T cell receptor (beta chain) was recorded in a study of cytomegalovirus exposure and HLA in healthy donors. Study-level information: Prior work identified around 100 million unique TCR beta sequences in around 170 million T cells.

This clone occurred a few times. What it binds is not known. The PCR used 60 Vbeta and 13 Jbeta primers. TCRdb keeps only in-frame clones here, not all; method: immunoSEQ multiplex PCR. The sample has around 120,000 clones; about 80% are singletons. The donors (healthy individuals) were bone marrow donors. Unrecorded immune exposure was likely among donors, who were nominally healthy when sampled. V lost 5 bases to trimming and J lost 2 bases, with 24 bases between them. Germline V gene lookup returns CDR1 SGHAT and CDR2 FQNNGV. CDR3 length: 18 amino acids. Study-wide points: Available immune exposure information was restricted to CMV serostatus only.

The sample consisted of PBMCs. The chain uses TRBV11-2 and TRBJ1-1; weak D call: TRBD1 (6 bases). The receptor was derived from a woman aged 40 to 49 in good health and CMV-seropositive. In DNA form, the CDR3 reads TGTGCCAGCAGCACCCGGCGCCCCACAGGGCGGGTCAACACTGAAGCTTTCTTT. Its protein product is CASSTRRPTGRVNTEAFF.